This T cell receptor (beta chain) was identified in a study of T cell changes during pregnancy in multiple sclerosis. The protocol was immunoSEQ multiplex PCR, while the TCRdb copy is restricted to in-frame clones and leaves out a portion. The table shows 55,000 to 70,000 clones, with approximately 92% occurring only once. The CDR3 contains 16 residues. Germline CDR1 is MNHNY and CDR2 is SVGAGI (reference sequence). The V end was cut by 6 bases, the J end by 0 bases, with 15 bases between. This receptor was identified in a female donor with multiple sclerosis, enrolled in a pregnancy study. The chain links TRBV6-6 to TRBJ2-1; tentatively, D is TRBD1 (7 bases). The material was CD4+ T cells from peripheral blood mononuclear cells, obtained before pregnancy. CDR3 nucleotide sequence: TGTGCCAGCAGCGGATTGCAGGGGGGCTCCTACAATGAGCAGTTCTTC. This encodes CASSGLQGGSYNEQFF.